These T cell receptor beta chains were read from a single sample in a study of T cell repertoires in cytomegalovirus infection. One entry per CDR3 protein, called by TCRdb with MiXCR from the reads. Of some 920,000 distinct CDR3 sequences in the sample, around a third are singletons; the top ten hold over 12%. No antigens are known for them. The sequences come from cultured CD8+ T cells from PBMCs, collected from culture after CMV antigen stimulation. The receptors originated from a human donor in good health (CMV status not recorded). Some clones in this sample may be carry-over from other donors' samples. Each CDR3 is given with its conserved first and last residue. D genes are given only for firm matches.

>TRBJ2-7|TRBV27|TRBD2
CASSLMSGGANSYEQYF
>TRBJ2-5|TRBV7-2|NA
CASSLPEFQETQYF
>TRBJ1-3|TRBV29-1|TRBD1
CSVDDRGEGNTIYF
>TRBJ1-1|TRBV15|NA
CATSRTRGNTEAFF
>TRBJ1-2|TRBV20-1|TRBD1
CSARGDRIYGYTF
>TRBJ2-5|TRBV7-6|TRBD1
CASSPAWGQKQETQYF
>TRBJ1-2|TRBV27|NA
CASSLGPPRGYTF
>TRBJ2-1|TRBV19|NA
CASSGRERDGEQFF
>TRBJ1-1|TRBV5-5|NA
CASSGGWSTMNTEAFF
>TRBJ1-4|TRBV6-1|TRBD1
CASSTGETNEKLFF
>TRBJ2-1|TRBV4-3|NA
CASSQAQGRSYNEQFF
>TRBJ2-1|TRBV14|TRBD1
CASSPFRDRGQLRYNEQFF
>TRBJ1-1|TRBV12-3/TRBV12-4|NA
CASSPRNTEAFF
>TRBJ1-5|TRBV20-1|NA
CSASHPEGGQPQHF
>TRBJ2-1|TRBV6-6|NA
CASSYAGRDEQFF
>TRBJ2-3|TRBV6-5|NA
CASSYLMTRGSSDTQYF
>TRBJ2-7|TRBV6-8|NA
CARSGNLLAEQYF
>TRBJ2-1|TRBV2|NA
CASSEWVRNEQFF
>TRBJ2-5|TRBV6-2/TRBV6-3|NA
CATGERGWETQYF
>TRBJ1-2|TRBV27|TRBD1
CASSFTGGGYGYTF
>TRBJ1-2|TRBV6-2/TRBV6-3|TRBD1
CASTPGTGPLRYGYTF
>TRBJ2-3|TRBV7-3|NA
CASSGGMDGTDTQYF
>TRBJ2-5|TRBV15|NA
CATFDTKGTEETQYF
>TRBJ2-2|TRBV12-3/TRBV12-4|TRBD1
CAIPTGGRAGELFF
>TRBJ2-7|TRBV7-9|TRBD2
CASSLGSKRDPYEQYF
>TRBJ2-2|TRBV4-1|TRBD2
CASSPRASGGFIGNTGELFF
>TRBJ1-3|TRBV7-9|NA
CASSLPSNGSGNTIYF
>TRBJ1-1|TRBV12-3/TRBV12-4|TRBD1
CASRSDRDYTEAFF
>TRBJ2-1|TRBV12-5|NA
CASGLPSFEQFF
>TRBJ2-2|TRBV7-9|NA
CASSLDYREPSTGELFF
>TRBJ2-3|TRBV27|TRBD1
CASNSGTGETDTQYF
>TRBJ2-1|TRBV7-3|NA
CASSLMATSSYNEQFF
>TRBJ1-1|TRBV7-9|NA
CVILGVNTEAFF
>TRBJ1-4|TRBV4-1|NA
CASSQGRGSEKLFF
>TRBJ2-5|TRBV6-6|NA
CASSDRRTFQETQYF
>TRBJ2-1|TRBV10-3|NA
CAISAPPEDVYNEQFF
>TRBJ1-2|TRBV6-1|NA
CASSETVANYGYTF
>TRBJ2-1|TRBV24-1|NA
CATSARSSYNEQFF
>TRBJ2-2|TRBV5-1|TRBD2
CASSWFSGGPNTGELFF
>TRBJ1-5|TRBV4-1|NA
CTSSPGTNNQPQHF
>TRBJ1-5|TRBV2|NA
CASSDKEGDPAQHF